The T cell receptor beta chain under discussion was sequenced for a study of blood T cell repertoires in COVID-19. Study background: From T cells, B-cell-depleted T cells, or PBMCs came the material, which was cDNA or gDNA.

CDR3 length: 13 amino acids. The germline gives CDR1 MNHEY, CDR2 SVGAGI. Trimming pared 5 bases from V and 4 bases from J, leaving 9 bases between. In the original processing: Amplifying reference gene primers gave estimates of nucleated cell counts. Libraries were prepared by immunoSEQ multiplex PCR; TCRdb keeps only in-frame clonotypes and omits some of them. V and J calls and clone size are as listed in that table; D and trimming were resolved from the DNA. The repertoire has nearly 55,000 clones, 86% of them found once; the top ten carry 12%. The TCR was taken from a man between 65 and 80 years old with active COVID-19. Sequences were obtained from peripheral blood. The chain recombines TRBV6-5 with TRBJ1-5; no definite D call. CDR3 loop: CASSPRTNQPQHF. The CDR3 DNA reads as TGTGCCAGCAGTCCCCGCACTAATCAGCCCCAGCATTTT.